A selection of T cell receptor beta chains follows, all from one sample in a study of CD8 T cells in ankylosing spondylitis. TCRdb redid the calling of the 5' RACE reads with MiXCR, one entry per CDR3 protein. The data show some 130,000 distinct CDR3 sequences, 7.3% seen once. Material for sequencing was blood, either unsorted or a sorted T cell fraction (not recorded which). All receptors derive from a female donor with ankylosing spondylitis or in good health (not recorded which). The CDR3 runs from the conserved cysteine through the conserved F or W. The order of the fields is clone size, D gene, J gene, V gene, CDR3 protein, CDR3 DNA. The D gene is left open where the match is weak. Expanded clones are given a class, and other clones once, few, many or no size at all.

size: many; D: TRBD2; J: TRBJ2-1; V: TRBV4-1; CDR3: CASSQAGGGASNEQFF; DNA: TGCGCCAGCAGCCAAGCGGGCGGGGGGGCCTCCAATGAGCAGTTCTTC
size: many; D: -; J: TRBJ1-6; V: TRBV12-3/TRBV12-4; CDR3: CASSTTVNSPLHF; DNA: TGTGCCAGCAGCACGACAGTTAATTCACCCCTCCACTTT
size: many; D: -; J: TRBJ1-1; V: TRBV12-3/TRBV12-4; CDR3: CASSFYSLNTEAFF; DNA: TGTGCCAGCAGTTTTTACAGCTTGAACACTGAAGCTTTCTTT
size: many; D: TRBD2; J: TRBJ2-7; V: TRBV12-3/TRBV12-4; CDR3: CASTQGLGVYEQYF; DNA: TGTGCCAGCACTCAGGGACTAGGGGTCTACGAGCAGTACTTC
size: many; D: TRBD1; J: TRBJ1-4; V: TRBV6-5; CDR3: CASSYSGQGASKLFF; DNA: TGTGCCAGCAGTTACTCGGGACAGGGGGCGAGCAAACTGTTTTTT
size: many; D: -; J: TRBJ1-2; V: TRBV12-3/TRBV12-4; CDR3: CASSRHKTPGYTF; DNA: TGTGCCAGCAGCCGACATAAGACACCTGGCTACACCTTC
size: few; D: -; J: TRBJ1-2; V: TRBV7-9; CDR3: CASSSGTAQHYGYTF; DNA: TGTGCCAGCAGCTCTGGGACGGCTCAGCACTATGGCTACACCTTC
size: many; D: -; J: TRBJ2-3; V: TRBV5-1; CDR3: CASSLGDPVDTQYF; DNA: TGCGCCAGCAGCTTGGGAGACCCGGTGGATACGCAGTATTTT
size: many; D: -; J: TRBJ2-7; V: TRBV29-1; CDR3: CSGYIGYEQYF; DNA: TGCAGCGGATACATCGGCTACGAGCAGTACTTC
size: -; D: TRBD1; J: TRBJ2-7; V: TRBV7-2; CDR3: CASSWGTGPYEQYF; DNA: TGTGCCAGCAGCTGGGGGACAGGCCCCTACGAGCAGTACTTC
size: few; D: -; J: TRBJ2-1; V: TRBV30; CDR3: CAWRLGTGSSYNEQFF; DNA: TGTGCCTGGAGACTAGGGACCGGAAGCTCCTACAATGAGCAGTTCTTT
size: many; D: -; J: TRBJ1-2; V: TRBV29-1; CDR3: CSVEDQWVPGRSIYGYTF; DNA: TGCAGCGTTGAAGATCAGTGGGTGCCCGGCAGGTCTATCTATGGCTACACCTTC
size: many; D: TRBD2; J: TRBJ2-3; V: TRBV28; CDR3: CASTAGGGGTLSDTQYF; DNA: TGTGCCAGCACAGCGGGGGGCGGGGGGACCCTTAGCGATACGCAGTATTTT
size: many; D: -; J: TRBJ1-6; V: TRBV4-1; CDR3: CASSPVGRLGSPLHF; DNA: TGCGCCAGCAGCCCAGTCGGACGGCTCGGCTCACCCCTCCACTTT
size: many; D: -; J: TRBJ2-1; V: TRBV12-5; CDR3: CASGLVSTINEQFF; DNA: TGTGCTAGTGGTTTGGTCTCAACTATCAATGAGCAGTTCTTC
size: many; D: -; J: TRBJ1-5; V: TRBV20-1; CDR3: CSARFGELANQPQHF; DNA: TGCAGTGCTAGGTTTGGGGAGTTGGCCAATCAGCCCCAGCATTTT
size: many; D: -; J: TRBJ2-7; V: TRBV5-1; CDR3: CASSLVQGYEQYF; DNA: TGCGCCAGCAGCTTGGTTCAGGGCTACGAGCAGTACTTC
size: -; D: -; J: TRBJ2-1; V: TRBV3-1; CDR3: CASSSGLGNEQFF; DNA: TGTGCCAGCAGTAGCGGACTGGGGAATGAGCAGTTCTTC
size: many; D: TRBD1; J: TRBJ1-1; V: TRBV6-6; CDR3: CASSSPGGTEAFF; DNA: TGTGCCAGCAGTTCCCCAGGGGGCACTGAAGCTTTCTTT
size: many; D: -; J: TRBJ2-1; V: TRBV7-9; CDR3: CASSTDGNNEQFF; DNA: TGTGCCAGCAGCACGGACGGAAACAATGAGCAGTTCTTC
size: many; D: -; J: TRBJ2-7; V: TRBV12-3/TRBV12-4; CDR3: CASSRPGSLSSYEQYF; DNA: TGTGCCAGCAGTCGCCCGGGTAGCCTAAGCTCCTACGAGCAGTACTTC
size: many; D: TRBD2; J: TRBJ2-3; V: TRBV24-1; CDR3: CASQPGGGSTDTQYF; DNA: TGTGCCTCCCAACCGGGCGGGGGAAGCACAGATACGCAGTATTTT
size: many; D: TRBD2; J: TRBJ2-2; V: TRBV12-3/TRBV12-4; CDR3: CASSNLAGGSGELFF; DNA: TGTGCCAGCAGTAACCTAGCGGGGGGGTCCGGGGAGCTGTTTTTT
size: many; D: -; J: TRBJ1-6; V: TRBV7-2; CDR3: CASSLGQSYNSPLHF; DNA: TGTGCCAGCAGCTTAGGGCAGTCCTATAATTCACCCCTCCACTTT
size: many; D: TRBD1; J: TRBJ2-7; V: TRBV20-1; CDR3: CSARGQAAYEQYF; DNA: TGCAGTGCCAGGGGGCAGGCAGCCTACGAGCAGTACTTC
size: many; D: -; J: TRBJ1-3; V: TRBV7-9; CDR3: CASSSLQGPGNTIYF; DNA: TGTGCCAGCAGCTCGTTACAGGGCCCTGGAAACACCATATATTTT
size: many; D: TRBD2; J: TRBJ2-1; V: TRBV20-1; CDR3: CSARDLLPGGPIDEQFF; DNA: TGCAGTGCTAGAGATCTTCTCCCGGGGGGGCCTATCGATGAGCAGTTCTTC
size: many; D: -; J: TRBJ2-5; V: TRBV2; CDR3: CASSRYRDEETQYF; DNA: TGTGCCAGCAGTCGGTACAGGGACGAAGAGACCCAGTACTTC
size: many; D: -; J: TRBJ1-1; V: TRBV12-3/TRBV12-4; CDR3: CASSRRDTEAFF; DNA: TGTGCCAGCAGCCGTAGGGACACTGAAGCTTTCTTT